A selection of T cell receptor beta chains follows, all from one sample in a study of blood T cell repertoires in COVID-19. The assay was immunoSEQ multiplex PCR, and TCRdb's table has in-frame clones only and misses some. The sample lists 200,000 to 300,000 clones, around nine tenths occurring once. Sample: peripheral blood. The origin of the receptors is a woman between 55 and 75 years old with COVID-19, enrolled during active disease. CDR3s include the opening cysteine and the closing phenylalanine or tryptophan. Fields, in order: clone size, J gene, V gene, D gene, CDR3 protein, CDR3 DNA. The D gene is left open where the match is weak. The listing skips clone size in some rows; elsewhere it reads once, few, many or a size class.

many | TRBJ1-6 | TRBV5-4 | TRBD1 | CATRTGGRDSPLHF | TGTGCCACCCGGACAGGGGGCAGAGATTCACCCCTCCACTTT
. | TRBJ1-2 | TRBV5-1 | TRBD1 | CASSFGTDLYGYTF | TGCGCCAGCAGCTTCGGGACAGACCTCTATGGCTACACCTTC
. | TRBJ1-2 | TRBV28 | . | CASSLFTGFLGGYTF | TGTGCCAGCAGTTTATTCACAGGGTTTTTGGGGGGCTACACCTTC
. | TRBJ1-1 | TRBV7-2 | TRBD1 | CASSLTGGRGAFF | TGTGCCAGCAGCTTAACAGGGGGACGGGGGGCTTTCTTT
. | TRBJ1-4 | TRBV3-1/TRBV3-2 | . | CASSQGVGRGGEKLFF | TGTGCCAGCAGCCAAGGGGTTGGCAGGGGTGGTGAAAAACTGTTTTTT
once | TRBJ2-7 | TRBV6-5 | TRBD1 | CASYTPGQGKNEQYF | TGTGCCAGCTACACCCCGGGACAGGGTAAGAACGAGCAGTACTTC
. | TRBJ1-4 | TRBV7-9 | . | CASSTKRNEKLFF | TGTGCCAGCAGCACCAAGCGTAATGAAAAACTGTTTTTT
. | TRBJ2-1 | TRBV5-1 | . | CASSLEQRSNEQFF | TGCGCCAGCAGCTTGGAACAGAGATCCAATGAGCAGTTCTTC
. | TRBJ1-5 | TRBV6-5 | TRBD1 | CASRRDRSNQPQHF | TGTGCCAGCAGGAGGGACAGAAGCAATCAGCCCCAGCATTTT
once | TRBJ2-1 | TRBV5-1 | . | CASSFGPEGQFF | TGCGCCAGCAGCTTTGGCCCGGAGGGGCAGTTCTTC
few | TRBJ2-1 | TRBV20-1 | . | CSAGNYNEQFF | TGCAGTGCCGGGAACTACAATGAGCAGTTCTTC
few | TRBJ1-1 | TRBV2 | TRBD1 | CASSEGVLTGGKNTEAFF | TGTGCCAGCAGTGAGGGGGTACTGACAGGGGGCAAGAACACTGAAGCTTTCTTT
. | TRBJ1-1 | TRBV14 | . | CASSLRGPSSPEAFF | TGTGCCAGCAGCCTCCGAGGGCCGAGCTCCCCTGAAGCTTTCTTT
. | TRBJ1-5 | TRBV27 | . | CASSGQPNQPQHF | TGTGCCAGCAGCGGACAGCCCAATCAGCCCCAGCATTTT
. | TRBJ2-1 | TRBV28 | TRBD2 | CASSLDLAGEGGEQFF | TGTGCCAGCAGCCTAGATCTAGCGGGAGAGGGGGGTGAGCAGTTCTTC
. | TRBJ2-7 | TRBV6-5 | TRBD2 | CASSYRTSGSEQYF | TGTGCCAGCAGTTACCGGACTAGCGGGAGCGAGCAGTACTTC